What follows are 5 T cell receptor beta chains derived from one specimen sequenced in a study of tumor-infiltrating lymphocytes in primary liver carcinoma. With a constant-region primer, TCR beta cDNA was made from approximately 500 ng of total RNA. Generation of the TCR beta libraries relied on three nested multiplex PCR rounds using slightly modified ARM-PCR. TRBV1-TRBV30 forward primers and a C-beta reverse primer were used in the first two PCR rounds, which each ran for approximately 10 cycles. TCRdb recomputed calls from the multiplex PCR reads with MiXCR, one row per CDR3 protein. The repertoire has more than 100,000 distinct CDR3 sequences, 60% to 70% of them found once; the top ten carry about a tenth. Starting material for RNA and DNA co-extraction consisted of about 17-30 mg of unsorted bulk tissue. The sequencing sample was made of liver tumor tissue from sampling region 1. Subset specified: tumor region T1, superior pole. These receptors all come from a woman aged 60-75 years with primary liver carcinoma and hepatitis B virus infection.

This clonotype has a count of ten or more. The V call is TRBV6-1, the J call TRBJ1-2; D is possibly TRBD1 (5 bases). V was shortened by 5 bases and J by 3 bases, with 10 bases between the two germline ends. The CDR3 is 13 residues long. The germline V gene has CDR1 MNHNS and CDR2 SASEGT. The CDR3 loop reads CASSLREHYGYTF. DNA of the CDR3: TGTGCCAGCAGTCTCAGGGAACACTATGGCTACACCTTC.

This chain joins TRBV11-2 and TRBJ1-2; no clear D. Germline V gives CDR1 SGHAT, CDR2 FQNNGV. Trimming pared 1 base from V and 4 bases from J, leaving 13 bases between. The CDR3 spans 15 residues. The CDR3 spells CASSLAGTRPYGYTF. In DNA, the CDR3 is TGTGCCAGCAGCTTAGCAGGAACACGGCCCTATGGCTACACCTTC.

A note on this clonotype: A much more abundant neighbour one base away suggests this may be a read error. The V and J genes are TRBV6-6 and TRBJ1-5; the D gene is possibly TRBD2 (5 bases). TRBJ2-3 matches the DNA end more closely, so the J call is doubtful. Germline lookup yields CDR1 MNHNY and CDR2 SVGAGI (reference sequence). CDR3 length equals 13 residues. The CDR3 DNA reads as TGTGCCAGCGTTCGGGGAAGCAATCAGCCCCAGTATTTT. Residues: CASVRGSNQPQYF.

About this clonotype: One end of the junction is discordant with germline, which a read error may explain. The chain employs TRBV18 and TRBJ1-2, with D perhaps matching TRBD1 (6 bases). The CDR3 length is 14 residues. Germline CDR1 is KGHSH and CDR2 is LQKENI. CDR3 residues: CASSPASTGKGCTF. CDR3 in DNA: TGTGCCAGCTCACCCGCCTCCACAGGGAAGGGCTGCACCTTC.

The chain is built from TRBV13 and TRBJ2-2, with 10 bases fitting TRBD2. V shed 5 bases and J 4 bases; nucleotides not matched to a gene: 10. The germline V gene has CDR1 PRHDT and CDR2 FYEKMQ (reference sequence). CDR3 length equals 17 residues. CDR3 DNA sequence: TGTGCCAGCAGCAGGGGGCTAGCGGGAGATTCCACCGGGGAGCTGTTTTTT. Translation: CASSRGLAGDSTGELFF.